This T cell receptor (beta chain) was found in a study of cytomegalovirus exposure and HLA in healthy donors. About this clone: Antigen unknown.

Primers: 60 Vbeta forward and 13 Jbeta reverse. Sequencing used immunoSEQ multiplex PCR; TCRdb keeps in-frame clones, though not all of them. The sample has about 89,000 clones, approximately 79% seen once. General observations from the study: Per published accounts, TCR beta sequences correctly predicted the HLA-A and HLA-B alleles of most subjects. A cluster of highly shared sequence variants was likely a sequencing artifact. Fewer N-insertions (relative to the 666-donor mean) were reportedly seen in an Asian-associated ancestry cluster in a later analysis.

Sequencing was done on a sample of PBMCs. This receptor was obtained from a male donor in good health and CMV-seronegative.

The CDR3 is CASSFNSYNEQFF. In DNA, the CDR3 is TGCGCCAGCAGCTTTAACTCCTACAATGAGCAGTTCTTC. The gene calls are TRBV5-1 and TRBJ2-1; D gene ambiguous. This CDR3 spans 13 amino acids. Between the trimmed V and J ends, which lost 2 bases and 0 bases, there was a span of 3 bases. Germline CDR1 SGHRS, CDR2 YFSETQ.